This TCR beta chain comes out of a study of blood T cell repertoires in COVID-19. The CDR3 extends over 18 amino acids. V was clipped by 5 bases and J by 6 bases, with 25 bases between them. Looked up from germline, CDR1 is SGHAT and CDR2 is FQNNGV. Sequencing was performed with immunoSEQ multiplex PCR; in TCRdb, only in-frame clones are kept and a portion is missing. This sample has a few hundred thousand clones, with about 86% found just once. This rearrangement joins TRBV11-2 to TRBJ1-4, with D possibly TRBD1 on 5 matching bases. The sample comprised peripheral blood. This TCR was sampled from a man aged 30 to 39 with active or convalescent COVID-19. CDR3: CASSQGVTGGREYEKLFF. The CDR3 DNA follows: TGTGCCAGCAGCCAAGGGGTGACGGGGGGACGAGAATATGAAAAACTGTTTTTT.